The present T cell receptor beta chain was sequenced within a study of blood T cells in healthy people across ages. Overall study findings and caveats: PBMCs were not sorted, which prevented a conclusive comparison of naive versus antigen-experienced cells.

The study isolated at least 7 million PBMCs from each sample. CDR1 is SNHLY, CDR2 FYNNEI, per germline. The CDR3 totals 17 residues. With 7 bases clipped from V and 3 bases from J, the junction kept 11 bases outside the gene matches. The use of a sample-barcoded 5' primer and a J-beta primer mix characterized a second PCR of about 6 to 12 cycles. TCRdb re-analysed the 5' RACE reads in MiXCR, keeping a single row per CDR3 protein. The table shows some 800,000 distinct CDR3 sequences, with 20% to 25% occurring only once. Details on this clonotype: Its antigen is as yet unknown.

Separately, the same data were catalogued under a study of T cells of mothers and their children. That source notes: The TCR beta CDR3 read count exceeded 9.5 million for each mother and was about 3 million for each child. Across the analysis, no persistent microchimeric T cell clones were detected.

The chain combines TRBV2 with TRBJ2-7; 14 bases are shared with TRBD2. Material for sequencing was blood. This TCR came from a boy younger than 18 in good health. The CDR3 nucleotides are TGTGCCAGCACCAGAGGGACTAGCGGGAGCTTGATCTACGAGCAGTACTTC. Protein sequence: CASTRGTSGSLIYEQYF.